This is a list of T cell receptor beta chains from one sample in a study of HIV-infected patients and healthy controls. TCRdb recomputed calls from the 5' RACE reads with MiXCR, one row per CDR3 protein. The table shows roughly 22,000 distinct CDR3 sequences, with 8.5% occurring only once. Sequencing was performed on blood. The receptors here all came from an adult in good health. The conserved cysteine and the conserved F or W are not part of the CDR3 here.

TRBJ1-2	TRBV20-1	SAPPGGYGYT
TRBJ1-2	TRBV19	ASSPDIRRGYGYT
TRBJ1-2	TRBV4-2	ASSPPTGVDGYT
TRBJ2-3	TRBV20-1	SARKGLGTDTQY
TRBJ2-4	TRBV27	ASSLYGAKNIQY
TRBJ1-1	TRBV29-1	SALRAGAEAF
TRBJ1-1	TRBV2	ASSDFYTEAF
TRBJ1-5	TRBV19	ASSIWERGNQPQH
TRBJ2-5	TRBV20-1	SARVPGGQETQY
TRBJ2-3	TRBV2	ASRLGGGADTQY
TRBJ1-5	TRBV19	ASEDRGLYSNQPQH
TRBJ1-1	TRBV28	ASSSFDRVGTEAF
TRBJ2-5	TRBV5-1	ASSLVGQSFQETQY
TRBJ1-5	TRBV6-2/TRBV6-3	ASSYPGGRTNQPQH
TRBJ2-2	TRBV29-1	SSRSSNTGELF
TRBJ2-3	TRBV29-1	SVHQGRVTDTQY
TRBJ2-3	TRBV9	ASSVGASGTDTQY
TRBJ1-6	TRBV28	ASSYRGGTNNSPLH
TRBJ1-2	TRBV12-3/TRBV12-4	ASIGWAEDPRDGYT
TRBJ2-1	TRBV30	AWWEIAGVPDEQF
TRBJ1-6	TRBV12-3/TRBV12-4	ASSLRKGVKDSPLH
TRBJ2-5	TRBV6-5	ASSYQETQY
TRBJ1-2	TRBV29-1	SVEDRGDYGYT
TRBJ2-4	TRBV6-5	ASSYLQGGNIQY
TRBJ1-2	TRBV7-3	ASSLIATGNSGGYT
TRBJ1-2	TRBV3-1	ASSQDGTYGYT
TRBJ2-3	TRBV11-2	ASSSGGSPLTDTQY
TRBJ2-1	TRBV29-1	SVDYSGVYNEQF
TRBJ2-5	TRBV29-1	SASPGVFTETQY
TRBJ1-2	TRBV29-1	SVPGTLGGYT
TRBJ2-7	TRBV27	ASSPGTRAYEQY
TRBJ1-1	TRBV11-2	ASILAAGNTEAF
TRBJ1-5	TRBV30	AWSGAPNQPQH
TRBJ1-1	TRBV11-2	ASSLNRDTEAF
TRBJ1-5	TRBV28	ASSGRQYSNQPQH
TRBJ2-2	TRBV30	AAAGTGTGELF
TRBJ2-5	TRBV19	ASSISETGKTQY
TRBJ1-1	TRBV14	ASSQWQALEEAF
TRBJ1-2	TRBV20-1	SASQNRGGYGYT
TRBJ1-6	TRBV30	AWSAGGHSPPLH
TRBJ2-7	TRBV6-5	ASRRSYEQY
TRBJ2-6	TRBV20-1	SASGIWEAGANVLT
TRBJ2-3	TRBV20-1	SARWAGVTDTQY
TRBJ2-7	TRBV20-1	SAQTLAGGLISYEQY
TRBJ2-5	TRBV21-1	ASSKIGRGQGVRETQY
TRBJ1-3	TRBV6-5	ASSSGSGNTIY
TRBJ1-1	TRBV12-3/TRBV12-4	ASSSQVNTEAF
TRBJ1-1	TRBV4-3	ASSQDGQGVGEAF
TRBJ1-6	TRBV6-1	ASSERRQFSSPLH
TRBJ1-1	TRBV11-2	ASSLRRLSGNTEAF
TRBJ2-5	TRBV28	ASSPPKETQY
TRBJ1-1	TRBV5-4	ASSLGGAPEAF
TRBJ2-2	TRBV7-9	ASRADRGSFDGELF